The 21 T cell receptor beta chains below all came from one sample that was sequenced in a study of blood T cells in healthy people across ages. The authors ran a second PCR of about 6 to 11 cycles using a sample-barcoded 5' primer and a J-beta primer mix. Using its own MiXCR run on the 5' RACE reads, TCRdb lists one record per CDR3 protein. The table includes more than 800,000 distinct CDR3 sequences, around 43% detected once. The source material was blood. The source is a woman between 55 and 75 years old in good health.

This clonotype was seen only a few times. V usage is TRBV10-3 and J usage is TRBJ2-7, with D possibly TRBD1 on 5 matching bases. CDR1 and CDR2 (germline): ENHRY, SYGVKD. V lost 4 bases and J lost 6, with 16 bases in between. There are 14 residues in the CDR3. The CDR3 sequence: CAISVDRSLREQYF. In nucleotides, the CDR3 is TGTGCCATCAGTGTAGACAGATCCCTTCGCGAGCAGTACTTC.

This clonotype was seen a single time. The CDR3, as DNA: TGCAGCGTCGCTACCGGGTCCGTCGGTGGTGTGGCGCAGTACTTC. Translated: CSVATGSVGGVAQYF. The chain is built from TRBV29-1 and TRBJ2-7; D unresolved. V was pared by 6 bases and J by 9 bases, with 27 bases between. The CDR3 is made up of 15 amino acids. CDR1 and CDR2 (germline): SQVTM, ANQGSEA.

In the case of this clonotype: A single base separates this from a much larger clone, so it may be a read error. The V call is TRBV6-1, the J call TRBJ2-5; no definite D call. Germline CDR1 MNHNS, CDR2 SASEGT. The CDR3 is 9 amino acids. CDR3 amino acids: CATRETLYF. The CDR3 bases are TGTGCCACTAGAGAGACCCTGTACTTC.

The chain links TRBV7-8 to TRBJ1-2; D not resolved. Germline CDR1 is SGHVS and CDR2 is FQNEAQ. With 5 bases removed from V and 3 bases from J, the gap between germline ends came to 19 bases. CDR3 length equals 16 residues. The CDR3 region has the DNA TGTGCCAGCAGCACCTACACTCCCGATCGGGACTATGGCTACACCTTC. Protein: CASSTYTPDRDYGYTF.

This chain joins TRBV20-1 and TRBJ2-7; 7 bases agree with TRBD2. The CDR3 sequence is 16 residues long. Per the germline V gene, CDR1 is DFQATT and CDR2 is SNEGSKA (reference sequence). With V trimmed by 2 bases and J by 1 base, 11 bases remained unmatched. The CDR3 here is CSARPRGSGKSYEQYF. In DNA form, the CDR3 reads TGCAGTGCTAGACCCCGGGGAAGCGGGAAATCCTACGAGCAGTACTTC.

V gene TRBV6-5 combines with J gene TRBJ2-3, with D perhaps matching TRBD1 (5 bases). V lost 6 bases, J lost 1 base, and 11 bases lay in between. There are 14 residues in the CDR3. Germline V gives CDR1 MNHEY, CDR2 SVGAGI. The CDR3 spells CASRLTVGTDTQYF. The CDR3 nucleotides read TGTGCCAGCAGGCTGACAGTCGGCACAGATACGCAGTATTTT.

Notes on this clonotype: Just one base apart from a much larger clone, this may be a read error. This sequence joins TRBV12-3 or TRBV12-4 and TRBJ2-7; perhaps D is TRBD1 or TRBD2 (5 bases each). The CDR3 has 12 residues. Deletions cut 6 bases from V and 3 bases from J, with 9 bases between. The CDR3 DNA reads as TGTGCCAGCAGCCGGGACCACTACGAGCAGTACTTC. It translates to CASSRDHYEQYF.

A few counts support this clonotype. This may be a read error: a much more frequent sequence differs by one nucleotide. The chain uses TRBV28 and TRBJ1-6; 10 positions match TRBD1. CDR1 and CDR2 from the germline V gene are MDHEN and SYDVKM. The CDR3 length is 15 residues. The CDR3 loop is CASVRKGQGNPPPHF. The CDR3 bases are TGTGCCAGCGTGCGTAAGGGACAGGGGAATCCACCCCCCCACTTT.

This clonotype has only a few counts. The V call is TRBV29-1, the J call TRBJ2-4; possibly TRBD2 for D (6 bases). Germline CDR1 reads SQVTM; CDR2 reads ANQGSEA. CDR3 length: 12 amino acids. V lost 5 bases and J lost 7, with 12 bases in between. The CDR3 DNA sequence: TGCAGCGTTCGGGGACTCGGGAACATTCAGTACTTC. Translated: CSVRGLGNIQYF.

This sequence joins TRBV20-1 and TRBJ2-1; 12 positions agree with TRBD2. The CDR3 covers 15 residues. After removal of 6 bases from V and 5 bases from J, the junction contained 8 bases not matched to a gene. Germline V gene sequence: CDR1 DFQATT, CDR2 SNEGSKA (reference sequence). The CDR3 is CSAPNGLAGNNEQFF. The CDR3 region has the DNA TGCAGTGCCCCGAACGGACTAGCGGGAAACAATGAGCAGTTCTTC.

In regard to this clonotype: Sequence at one end of the junction differs from germline and may be a read error. The V gene is TRBV10-3, the J gene TRBJ2-4; D unclear. Near its end, the DNA agrees better with TRBJ2-7, so the J call may be wrong. CDR1 ENHRY and CDR2 SYGVKD come from the germline V gene. The CDR3 spans 11 residues. CDR3 amino acids: CSISASYEQYF. The CDR3 region has the DNA TGTTCCATCAGCGCTAGCTACGAGCAGTACTTC.

The table lists this clonotype with many counts. The chain has TRBV12-3 or TRBV12-4 and TRBJ2-7; 7 nucleotides align to TRBD1. The CDR3 is made up of 14 amino acids. The V and J ends lost 3 bases and 0 bases, in that order; junction bases with no gene match: 2. CDR3 residues: CASSFRDSSYEQYF. The DNA for the CDR3 is TGTGCCAGCAGTTTTCGGGACAGCTCCTACGAGCAGTACTTC.

There are a few counts of this clonotype. The chain is built from TRBV6-5 and TRBJ2-1, with D perhaps being TRBD1 or TRBD2 (7 bases each). Trimming removed 6 bases from V and 8 bases from J, with 17 bases in between. This CDR3 comprises 14 residues. Per the germline V gene, CDR1 is MNHEY and CDR2 is SVGAGI. The CDR3 protein is CASRTGRGRDEQFF. CDR3 nucleotides: TGTGCCAGCAGAACAGGGAGGGGGCGGGATGAGCAGTTCTTC.

Written as DNA, the CDR3 is TGTGCCAGCAGTTACGCCGTCGGAACTAATGAAAAACTGTTTTTT. Translating gives CASSYAVGTNEKLFF. The chain combines TRBV6-6 with TRBJ1-4; D is undetermined. This CDR3 is 15 amino acids long. Germline lookup yields CDR1 MNHNY and CDR2 SVGAGI (reference sequence). The ends were cut back, 2 bases at V and 1 base at J, with 8 bases in the middle.

Ten or more counts support this clonotype. One junction end does not reproduce the germline sequence, and a read error may be involved. The V call is TRBV5-1, the J call TRBJ2-3; D unresolved. CDR3 length equals 14 residues. Germline V CDR1 and CDR2: SGHRS, YFSETQ. CDR3 coding DNA: TGTGCCAGCAGCTTGGGCCAGGACACAGATACGCAGTATTTT. Protein: CASSLGQDTDTQYF.

This chain uses TRBV6-6 with TRBJ1-5; D call uncertain. The ends were cut back, 2 bases at V and 7 bases at J, with 15 bases in the middle. The CDR3 totals 15 residues. From germline, CDR1 is MNHNY and CDR2 SVGAGI (reference sequence). This chain's CDR3 is CASSYAGGEWQPQHF. In nucleotides, the CDR3 is TGTGCCAGCAGTTACGCGGGCGGGGAATGGCAGCCCCAGCATTTT.

V gene TRBV7-9 combines with J gene TRBJ2-7; the D call may be TRBD1 or TRBD2 (5 bases each). V lost 1 base to trimming and J lost 2 bases, with 15 bases between them. The CDR3 is made up of 16 amino acids. Per the germline V gene, CDR1 is SEHNR and CDR2 is FQNEAQ (reference sequence). CDR3 DNA sequence: TGTGCCAGCAGCTTAGTATTGGTCGGGGACGCCTACGAGCAGTACTTC. It specifies CASSLVLVGDAYEQYF.

The chain carries TRBV6-5 and TRBJ1-2, with D uncertain. Trimming shortened V by 8 bases and J by 7 bases, and 17 bases separated the two germline ends. This CDR3 spans 13 amino acids. Germline-derived CDR1 and CDR2 are MNHEY and SVGAGI. Here the CDR3 reads CASGKLGKVGYTF. CDR3 nucleotide sequence: TGTGCCAGCGGCAAGTTGGGGAAAGTTGGCTACACCTTC.

V gene TRBV5-1 combines with J gene TRBJ2-7, with D tentatively TRBD2 (7 bases). The CDR3 has 17 amino acids. CDR1 SGHRS and CDR2 YFSETQ come from the germline V gene. V was shortened by 0 bases and J by 0 bases, with 16 bases between the two germline ends. CDR3 amino acids: CASSLGRGLAASYEQYF. CDR3 in DNA: TGCGCCAGCAGCTTGGGTCGGGGGCTAGCGGCCTCCTACGAGCAGTACTTC.

This clonotype turned up a few times. This chain joins TRBV29-1 and TRBJ2-3, with D unclear. V was clipped by 4 bases and J by 6 bases, with 8 bases between them. From germline, CDR1 is SQVTM and CDR2 ANQGSEA. CDR3 size: 11 residues. CDR3 bases: TGCAGCGTTGTGTCCGGGGATACGCAGTATTTT. It encodes CSVVSGDTQYF.

This clonotype was detected only a few times. The chain couples TRBV6-6 to TRBJ2-5; the match to TRBD2 covers 8 bases. Losses at the gene ends were 5 bases for V and 11 bases for J; bases not matched to a gene: 13. The CDR3 is made up of 14 amino acids. Germline V gene sequence: CDR1 MNHNY, CDR2 SVGAGI (reference sequence). Here the CDR3 DNA reads TGTGCCAGCAGTGAGACGACAGCAACGGGAGGGCAGTACTTC. Residues: CASSETTATGGQYF.